This TCR beta chain was sequenced in a study of response to subunit inactivated influenza vaccine. Study results and limitations: The authors proposed limited new T cell recruitment per seasonal influenza vaccination.

Trimming took off 7 bases at V and 4 bases at J, with 17 bases between the two ends. This CDR3 is 15 amino acids long. Germline V gives CDR1 MNHEY, CDR2 SVGEGT. TCRdb re-called the RT-PCR reads through MiXCR, storing one row per CDR3 protein. The sample lists hundreds of thousands of distinct CDR3 sequences, 20% to 25% occurring once. This clonotype has only a few counts. As yet, its antigen is unknown. Sequencing used PBMCs from blood, obtained approximately 20 months after vaccination. This clonotype was sampled from a man in his fifties or sixties who received an inactivated influenza vaccine. The V and J genes are TRBV6-2 or TRBV6-3 and TRBJ2-1; possible D gene TRBD1, 6 bases. CDR3 protein: CASTSLGASYNEQFF. The CDR3 DNA reads TGTGCCAGCACCTCACTGGGGGCAAGTTACAATGAGCAGTTCTTC.